The 27 T cell receptor beta chains below all came from one sample that was sequenced in a study of lymphopenia after photon versus proton radiotherapy (dated by TCRdb to the late 2010s). Libraries were constructed by the immunoSEQ multiplex PCR assay. The table comes from immuneACCESS by way of TCRdb, which keeps in-frame sequences with V and J called. Part of the clones is missing from these tables; in studies checked, under half for an unresolved V gene and the rest for unknown reasons. In this sample the table shows some 25,000 clones, 80% to 90% of which occur a single time. The top ten hold roughly 20% of the sample. The source was peripheral blood, collected from a patient treated with photon-based radiotherapy. These TCRs come from a man in his fifties or sixties with gastric cancer.

The table lists this clone with a few counts. This chain links TRBV18 with TRBJ2-4; 8 bases are a match to TRBD2. The V gene's germline CDR1 is KGHSH and CDR2 LQKENI. The CDR3 sequence is 14 residues long. Germline trimming cut 2 bases from V and 8 bases from J; bases unmatched to any gene: 5. The CDR3 region has the DNA TGTGCCAGCTCACCAGGTAGCGGGGTAGACATTCAGTACTTC. It encodes CASSPGSGVDIQYF.

The chain links TRBV18 to TRBJ1-1, with no clear D. The CDR3 covers 13 residues. Trimming left V 3 bases short and J 3 bases short, with 8 bases between. Germline CDR1 reads KGHSH; CDR2 reads LQKENI. The CDR3 sequence: CASSPGRDTEAFF. CDR3 DNA sequence: TGTGCCAGCTCACCCGGGAGGGACACTGAAGCTTTCTTT.

The rearrangement uses TRBV27 and TRBJ2-3; D remains ambiguous. CDR1 is MNHEY, CDR2 SMNVEV, per germline (reference sequence). Trimming took 6 bases from V and 0 from J, leaving 7 bases between them. This CDR3 has 13 residues. For the CDR3, the DNA is TGTGCCAGCAGACCAACTAGCACAGATACGCAGTATTTT. Translation gives CASRPTSTDTQYF.

The chain is built from TRBV5-6 and TRBJ1-2; D is unresolved. Between the trimmed V and J ends, which lost 4 bases and 4 bases, there was a span of 14 bases. CDR1 and CDR2 (germline): SGHDT, YYEEEE. The CDR3 covers 14 residues. CDR3 sequence: CASSPYRSPYGYTF. CDR3 coding DNA: TGTGCCAGCAGCCCGTACAGATCCCCCTATGGCTACACCTTC.

This chain joins TRBV11-2 and TRBJ2-1; the match to TRBD2 covers 8 bases. V lost 5 bases to trimming and J lost 0 bases; unmatched junction nucleotides: 9. CDR1 and CDR2 (germline): SGHAT, FQNNGV. The CDR3 sequence is 17 residues long. The CDR3 loop is CASSRGGGGSSYNEQFF. The CDR3 nucleotides are TGTGCCAGCAGCCGCGGGGGCGGGGGGAGCTCCTACAATGAGCAGTTCTTC.

CDR3 protein: CASSLSGGTYEQYF. The CDR3 DNA is TGTGCCAGCAGTTTATCGGGGGGCACCTACGAGCAGTACTTC. The V gene is TRBV27, the J gene TRBJ2-7; D possibly matches TRBD1 or TRBD2 (6 bases each). V lost 0 bases to trimming and J lost 2 bases, with 8 bases between them. Germline V gene lookup returns CDR1 MNHEY and CDR2 SMNVEV (reference sequence). This CDR3 has 14 residues.

The V call is TRBV11-3, the J call TRBJ2-5; the D is unclear. The CDR3 is 12 residues long. Germline values: CDR1 SGHNT, CDR2 YENEEA. Between the trimmed V and J ends, which lost 4 bases and 1 base, there was a span of 4 bases. The CDR3 DNA is TGTGCCAGCAGCTCCTCCCAAGAGACCCAGTACTTC. Translating gives CASSSSQETQYF.

The chain carries TRBV6-4 and TRBJ2-2, with D hard to call. V shed 5 bases and J shed 7 bases, with 11 bases lying between them. The CDR3 runs to 13 residues. The germline gives CDR1 MRHNA, CDR2 SNTAGT. The CDR3, as DNA: TGTGCCAGCAGTTCAGCAGCCGGCGGGGAGCTGTTTTTT. Its protein product is CASSSAAGGELFF.

V is TRBV30 and J is TRBJ2-7; 8 bases match TRBD1. Unmatched junction bases numbered 1, after V lost 0 bases and J lost 3 bases. The CDR3 loop spans 13 amino acids. Per the germline V gene, CDR1 is GTSNPN and CDR2 is SVGIG (reference sequence). The CDR3 region is CAWSVDRGYEQYV. The CDR3 DNA follows: TGTGCCTGGAGTGTAGACAGGGGCTACGAGCAGTACGTC.

This clone is a singleton in its sample. This chain joins TRBV7-2 and TRBJ2-1; TRBD2 matches 7 bases. Unmatched junction bases numbered 9, after V lost 5 bases and J lost 5 bases. This CDR3 has 15 amino acids. Germline V gene lookup returns CDR1 SGHTA and CDR2 FQGNSA. CDR3 amino acids: CASSDRDYPHNEQFF. CDR3 nucleotide sequence: TGTGCCAGCAGCGACCGGGACTACCCGCACAATGAGCAGTTCTTC.

This clone was detected a few times. The rearrangement uses TRBV4-3 and TRBJ1-2; D perhaps matches TRBD1 (5 bases). V lost 0 bases to trimming and J lost 8 bases, with 16 bases between them. The CDR3 spans 15 residues. The germline CDR1 and CDR2 sequences are LGHNA and YSLEER. CDR3 coding DNA: TGCGCCAGCAGCCAAGATTCAGGACAAATATGGGGCTACACCTTC. Protein product: CASSQDSGQIWGYTF.

The rearrangement joins TRBV21-1 to TRBJ2-7; the table's TRBD1 call for D was not verified on the DNA. TRBV21-1 is marked as a pseudogene. The CDR3 runs to 12 residues. CDR3 sequence reads: CASSRDKGEQYV. Here the CDR3 DNA reads TGTGCCAGCAGCAGGGACAAGGGGGAGCAGTACGTC.

The rearrangement uses TRBV9 and TRBJ2-1; D remains unclear. V dropped 4 bases and J dropped 3 bases, with 11 bases sitting between them. There are 14 residues in the CDR3. CDR1 is SGDLS and CDR2 is YYNGEE in the germline V gene. The CDR3 spells CASSPPANYNEQFF. The CDR3 DNA is TGTGCCAGCAGCCCCCCGGCAAACTACAATGAGCAGTTCTTC.

This clone appeared a single time. The V gene is TRBV27, the J gene TRBJ1-1; D gene uncertain. Trimming cost V 8 bases and J 4 bases, with 17 bases left between them. The CDR3 is made up of 14 amino acids. CDR1 is MNHEY, CDR2 SMNVEV, per germline (reference sequence). The CDR3 sequence: CASRPRVGITEAFF. The CDR3 DNA reads TGTGCCAGCCGACCTCGAGTGGGAATCACTGAAGCTTTCTTT.

The chain employs TRBV11-3 and TRBJ2-1; 8 bases are shared with TRBD2. The CDR3 extends over 15 amino acids. The ends lost 5 bases at V and 7 bases at J; junction bases unmatched: 10. Germline values: CDR1 SGHNT, CDR2 YENEEA. The CDR3: CASSPGGKTGNEQFF. For the CDR3, the DNA is TGTGCCAGCAGCCCGGGGGGGAAAACGGGAAATGAGCAGTTCTTC.

The V call is TRBV30, the J call TRBJ2-3; 8 bases are shared with TRBD2. The CDR3 totals 15 residues. Germline loops: CDR1 GTSNPN, CDR2 SVGIG (reference sequence). The V and J ends lost 3 bases and 3 bases, in that order; junction bases with no gene match: 8. CDR3 DNA: TGTGCCTGGAGCTTAAACCTAGCGGGTACAGATACGCAGTATTTT. Amino acids: CAWSLNLAGTDTQYF.

The chain carries TRBV5-6 and TRBJ2-4; TRBD2 aligns across 7 bases. Germline values: CDR1 SGHDT, CDR2 YYEEEE. This CDR3 comprises 16 residues. V was pared by 0 bases and J by 3 bases, with 6 bases of the junction left unmatched. This CDR3 is CASSLGREGFKNIQYF. The CDR3 DNA reads as TGTGCCAGCAGCTTGGGGAGGGAGGGGTTCAAAAACATTCAGTACTTC.

The rearrangement links TRBV30 to TRBJ2-1; 7 bases match TRBD1. CDR1 is GTSNPN and CDR2 is SVGIG in the germline V gene (reference sequence). The CDR3 has 18 amino acids. The V segment lost 7 bases and the J segment 1 base; nucleotides outside the gene matches: 19. The CDR3 DNA follows: TGTGCCTTACATACGGGACAGACCCAAAACATTTCCTACAATGAGCAGTTCTTC. This translates into CALHTGQTQNISYNEQFF.

In this sample, this clone turned up a few times. V is TRBV30 and J is TRBJ1-1, with a tentative D call TRBD1 (6 bases). The CDR3 totals 13 residues. Germline V CDR1 and CDR2: GTSNPN, SVGIG (reference sequence). V was clipped by 2 bases and J by 4 bases, with 11 bases between them. CDR3 amino acids: CAWSQGLSTEAFF. As DNA, the CDR3 is TGTGCCTGGAGTCAGGGGCTTAGCACTGAAGCTTTCTTT.

CDR3 loop: CASSEASGSYEQYV. Written as DNA, the CDR3 is TGCGCCAGCAGTGAGGCTAGCGGATCCTACGAGCAGTACGTC. The chain couples TRBV10-2 to TRBJ2-7, with 7 bases fitting TRBD2. V was clipped by 2 bases and J by 1 base; unmatched bases: 2. The CDR3 is 14 amino acids. CDR1 is WSHSY and CDR2 is SAAADI in the germline V gene.

V and J are TRBV18 and TRBJ1-1; D gene unclear. V lost 4 bases and J lost 3, with 9 bases in between. CDR3 length equals 13 residues. Germline-derived CDR1 and CDR2 are KGHSH and LQKENI. CDR3 DNA: TGTGCCAGCTCACAGGGCGGGGACACTGAAGCTTTCTTT. Amino acids: CASSQGGDTEAFF.

This clone has a single count. The missing conserved phenylalanine or tryptophan at the end of this CDR3 makes a read error likely. The V call is TRBV14, the J call TRBJ1-1, with TRBD1 as a possible D gene (5 bases). The germline V and J ends were trimmed by 8 bases and 0 bases, with 10 bases remaining between them. The CDR3 extends over 13 amino acids. The germline gives CDR1 SGHDN, CDR2 FVKESK. This CDR3 reads CASGGSLNTEAFL. DNA of the CDR3: TGTGCCAGCGGGGGATCCCTGAACACTGAAGCTTTCCTT.

A single count supports this clone. The gene calls are TRBV9 and TRBJ1-1, with D possibly being TRBD1 (6 bases). Germline CDR1 reads SGDLS; CDR2 reads YYNGEE. The length of the CDR3 is 15 residues. Trimming removed 0 bases at V and 4 bases at J, with 13 bases between. The CDR3 region has the DNA TGTGCCAGCAGCGTAGCGCTACAGGGACCCACTGAAGCTTTCTTT. Protein sequence: CASSVALQGPTEAFF.

This chain joins TRBV29-1 and TRBJ1-1; D is undetermined. V lost 4 bases to trimming and J lost 0 bases, with 9 bases between them. The germline V gene encodes CDR1 SQVTM and CDR2 ANQGSEA. The CDR3 sequence is 13 residues long. This CDR3 is CSVVSGMNTEAFF. In nucleotides, the CDR3 is TGCAGCGTTGTCTCGGGGATGAACACTGAAGCTTTCTTT.

V is TRBV4-1 and J is TRBJ2-1; D is tentatively TRBD1 or TRBD2 (5 bases each). Trimming cost V 2 bases and J 8 bases, with 16 bases left between them. Germline CDR1 and CDR2: MGHRA and YSYEKL. There are 15 residues in the CDR3. CDR3 coding DNA: TGCGCCAGCAGCCAAACGGGACGGGAAGGGTATGAGCAGTTCTTC. It yields the protein CASSQTGREGYEQFF.

CDR3 nucleotide sequence: TGTGCCAGTAGACAACTACAGGGGGCGTTCAGGGGCTACACCTTC. It encodes CASRQLQGAFRGYTF. The chain uses TRBV19 and TRBJ1-2; TRBD1 matches at 9 bases. Trimming cost V 6 bases and J 8 bases; bases outside gene matches: 13. Germline V gene sequence: CDR1 LNHDA, CDR2 SQIVND (reference sequence). The CDR3 has 15 amino acids.

This clone was seen once. The chain links TRBV29-1 to TRBJ2-7, with a tentative D call TRBD1 (6 bases). This CDR3 has 12 amino acids. Germline V gene data show CDR1 as SQVTM and CDR2 as ANQGSEA. V lost 4 bases and J 5 bases, leaving 12 bases between the germline ends. The CDR3 loop is CSVVTGSHEQYV. CDR3 bases: TGCAGCGTTGTTACAGGGTCGCACGAGCAGTACGTC.